Following are 4 T cell receptor beta chains from one sample sequenced in a study of cytomegalovirus exposure and HLA in healthy donors. The PCR contained 60 Vbeta and 13 Jbeta primers. Method: immunoSEQ multiplex PCR; TCRdb's copy keeps in-frame clones and lacks some. The sample shows about 130,000 clones, 60% to 85% of them seen only once. The specimen sequenced was PBMCs. These receptors were collected from a woman aged 40 to 50 in good health and CMV-seronegative.

This sequence joins TRBV27 and TRBJ2-7, with TRBD2 identical over 7 bases. The CDR3 has 15 residues. J gave up 4 bases and V 7 bases, and 13 bases lay outside the gene matches. Germline CDR1 MNHEY, CDR2 SMNVEV (reference sequence). The chain's CDR3 is CASTQLASFFYEQYF. The CDR3 region has the DNA TGTGCCAGCACCCAACTAGCGAGTTTTTTTTACGAGCAGTACTTC.

The CDR3 protein is CASTDRGGRISYEQYF. The CDR3, as DNA: TGTGCCAGCACTGACCGTGGGGGCCGAATCTCCTACGAGCAGTACTTC. The rearrangement uses TRBV28 and TRBJ2-7; tentative D call: TRBD1 (6 bases). The CDR3 runs 16 residues. With 7 bases removed from V and 0 bases from J, the gap between germline ends came to 19 bases. Germline V gene data show CDR1 as MDHEN and CDR2 as SYDVKM.

This clone showed up just once. The chain carries TRBV2 and TRBJ2-1; D may be TRBD2 (5 bases). With 0 bases removed from V and 2 bases from J, the gap between germline ends came to 14 bases. Germline V gene lookup returns CDR1 SNHLY and CDR2 FYNNEI. The CDR3 is made up of 17 amino acids. In nucleotides, the CDR3 is TGTGCCAGCAGTGAAGCCCCCGGCGGGCCTCCCTACAATGAGCAGTTCTTC. This translates into CASSEAPGGPPYNEQFF.

The J gene is TRBJ1-2, the V gene TRBV27; D gene uncertain. The CDR3 loop spans 13 amino acids. V lost 0 bases and J 6 bases, leaving 8 bases between the germline ends. Germline CDR1 is MNHEY and CDR2 is SMNVEV (reference sequence). For the CDR3, the DNA is TGTGCCAGCAGTTTATCCCACACCGATGGCTACACCTTC. Protein: CASSLSHTDGYTF.